This section outlines one TCR beta chain sequence together with its context. The target antigen is unknown. Through a sample-barcoded 5' primer and a J-beta primer mix, a second PCR was run for 7 to 11 cycles. Via MiXCR, TCRdb re-called the 5' RACE reads, giving one row per CDR3 protein. The profile shows approximately 1,700,000 distinct CDR3 sequences, roughly 43% of them singletons. The data are from a study of blood T cells in healthy people across ages. Findings and caveats of the study: The recorded TCR beta diversity per million T cells decreased in a roughly linear manner with age. It was not possible, with unsorted PBMCs, to conclusively compare naive and antigen-experienced cells.

Each donor had about 10 milliliters of peripheral blood drawn. The total RNA that was extracted per sample amounted to at least 5.5 micrograms. The germline V gene has CDR1 SEHNR and CDR2 FQNEAQ (reference sequence). CDR3 length: 14 amino acids. V was shortened by 2 bases and J by 11 bases, with 18 bases between the two germline ends. This receptor was identified in a human donor in good health. This chain uses TRBV7-9 with TRBJ1-1; D is possibly TRBD1 (5 bases). Material for sequencing was blood. CDR3: CASSLNSQGVTAFF. The CDR3 nucleotides read TGTGCCAGCAGCTTAAACTCGCAGGGAGTAACGGCTTTCTTT.